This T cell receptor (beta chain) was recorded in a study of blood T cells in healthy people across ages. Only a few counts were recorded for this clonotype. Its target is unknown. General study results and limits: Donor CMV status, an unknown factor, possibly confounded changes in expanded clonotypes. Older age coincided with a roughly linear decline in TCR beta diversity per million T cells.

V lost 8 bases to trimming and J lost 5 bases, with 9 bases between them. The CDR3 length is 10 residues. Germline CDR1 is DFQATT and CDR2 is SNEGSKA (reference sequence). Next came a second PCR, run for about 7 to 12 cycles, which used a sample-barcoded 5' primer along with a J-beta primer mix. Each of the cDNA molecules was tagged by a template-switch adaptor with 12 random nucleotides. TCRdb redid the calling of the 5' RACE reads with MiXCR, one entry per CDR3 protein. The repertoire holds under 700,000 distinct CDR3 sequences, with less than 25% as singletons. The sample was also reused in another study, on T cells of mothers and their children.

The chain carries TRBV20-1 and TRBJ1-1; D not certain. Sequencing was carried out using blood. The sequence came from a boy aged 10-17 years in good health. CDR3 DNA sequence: TGCAGTCCAGGTATGACTGAAGCTTTCTTT. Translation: CSPGMTEAFF.